This T cell receptor beta chain was profiled in a study of tumor and adjacent non-tumor tissue in lung cancer. Study details: The cohort had roughly 11 adenocarcinoma, a couple of squamous cell and 1 small cell patients.

The CDR3 runs to 14 residues. The germline V gene encodes CDR1 DFQATT and CDR2 SNEGSKA (reference sequence). Trimming at V came to 4 bases and at J to 7 bases, leaving 8 bases not matched to a gene. Study conclusions and caveats: Tumor repertoires had a smaller top 100 clone share than normal lung.

A modified ARM-PCR protocol with three rounds of nested PCR amplified TCRbeta. Each CDR3 protein gets one entry after TCRdb re-called the multiplex PCR reads with MiXCR. The table lists 90,000 to 100,000 distinct CDR3 sequences, 80% of them singletons. This clonotype was seen repeatedly, ten times or more. Antigen: not known. The template was RNA from unsorted bulk tissue. The normal lung tissue was taken more than 3 cm from the tumor edge. The sequence was collected from a man in his 60s with small cell lung cancer. The material sequenced was distant non-tumor lung tissue. V and J are TRBV20-1 and TRBJ2-2; TRBD2 aligns across 8 bases. CDR3 region: CSAMAGGSGGELFF. Here the CDR3 DNA reads TGCAGTGCTATGGCGGGAGGCTCAGGCGGGGAGCTGTTTTTT.